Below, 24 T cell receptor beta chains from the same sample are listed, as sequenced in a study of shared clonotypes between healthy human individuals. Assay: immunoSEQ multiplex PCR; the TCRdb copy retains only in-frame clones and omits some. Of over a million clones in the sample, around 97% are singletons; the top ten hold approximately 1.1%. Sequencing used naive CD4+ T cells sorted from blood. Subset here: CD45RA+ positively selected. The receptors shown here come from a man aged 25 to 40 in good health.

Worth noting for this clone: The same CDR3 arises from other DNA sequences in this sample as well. CDR3 DNA sequence: TGCGCCAGCAGCTTGGGGACAGGGGAAGAGACCCAGTACTTC. Its protein product is CASSLGTGEETQYF. The chain carries TRBV5-1 and TRBJ2-5; 9 nucleotides align to TRBD1. The length of the CDR3 is 14 residues. The V segment lost 0 bases and the J segment 3 bases; nucleotides outside the gene matches: 0. Germline CDR1 and CDR2: SGHRS and YFSETQ.

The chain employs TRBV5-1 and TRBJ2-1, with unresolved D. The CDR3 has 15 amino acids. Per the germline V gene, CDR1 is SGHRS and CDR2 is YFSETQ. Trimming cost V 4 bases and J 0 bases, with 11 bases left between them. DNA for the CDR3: TGCGCCAGCAGCACTAATGGGAACTCCTACAATGAGCAGTTCTTC. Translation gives CASSTNGNSYNEQFF.

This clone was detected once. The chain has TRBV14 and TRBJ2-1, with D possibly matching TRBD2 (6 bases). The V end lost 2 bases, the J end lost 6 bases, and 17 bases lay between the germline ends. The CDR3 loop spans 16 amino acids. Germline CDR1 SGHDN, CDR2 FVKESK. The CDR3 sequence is CASSQFGGYGRNEQFF. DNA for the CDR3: TGTGCCAGCAGCCAATTCGGGGGTTACGGACGCAATGAGCAGTTCTTC. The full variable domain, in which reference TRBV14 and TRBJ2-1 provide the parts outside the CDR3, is EAGVTQFPSHSVIEKGQTVTLRCDPISGHDNLYWYRRVMGKEIKFLLHFVKESKQDESGMPNNRFLAERTGGTYSTLKVQPAELEDSGVYFCASSQFGGYGRNEQFFGPGTRLTVL.

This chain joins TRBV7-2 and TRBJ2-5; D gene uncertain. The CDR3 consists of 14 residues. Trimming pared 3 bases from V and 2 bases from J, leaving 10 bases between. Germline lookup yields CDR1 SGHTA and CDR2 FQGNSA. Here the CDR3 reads CASSFQQWQETQYF. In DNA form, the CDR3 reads TGTGCCAGCAGCTTTCAGCAGTGGCAAGAGACCCAGTACTTC.

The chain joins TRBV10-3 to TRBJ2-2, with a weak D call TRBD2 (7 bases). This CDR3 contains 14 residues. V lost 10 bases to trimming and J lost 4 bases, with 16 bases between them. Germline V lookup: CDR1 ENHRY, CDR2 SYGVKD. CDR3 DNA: TGTGCCACCAACCGGGGGGCGGCCACCGGGGAGCTGTTTTTT. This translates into CATNRGAATGELFF.

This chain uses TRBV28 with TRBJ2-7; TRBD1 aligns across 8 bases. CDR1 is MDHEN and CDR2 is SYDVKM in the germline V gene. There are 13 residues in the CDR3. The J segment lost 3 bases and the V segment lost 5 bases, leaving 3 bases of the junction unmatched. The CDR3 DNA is TGTGCCAGCAGTGACAGGGGAGGCTACGAGCAGTACTTC. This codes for CASSDRGGYEQYF.

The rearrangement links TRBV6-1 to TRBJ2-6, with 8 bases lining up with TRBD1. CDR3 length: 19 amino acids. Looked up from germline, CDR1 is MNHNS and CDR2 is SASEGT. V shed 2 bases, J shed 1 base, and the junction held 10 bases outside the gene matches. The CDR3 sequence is CASSELDWQGASGANVLTF. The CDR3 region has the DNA TGTGCCAGCAGTGAATTAGATTGGCAGGGGGCTTCTGGGGCCAACGTCCTGACTTTC.

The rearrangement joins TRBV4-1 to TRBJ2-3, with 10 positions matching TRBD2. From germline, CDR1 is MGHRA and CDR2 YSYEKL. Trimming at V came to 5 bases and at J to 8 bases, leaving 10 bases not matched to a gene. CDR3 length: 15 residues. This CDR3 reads CASSNNLAGEATQYF. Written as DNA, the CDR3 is TGCGCCAGCAGCAATAATCTAGCGGGAGAGGCTACGCAGTATTTT.

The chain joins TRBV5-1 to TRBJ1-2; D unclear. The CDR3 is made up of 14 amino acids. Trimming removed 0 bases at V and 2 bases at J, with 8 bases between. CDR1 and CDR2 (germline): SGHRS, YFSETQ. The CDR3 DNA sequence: TGCGCCAGCAGCTTGGATCGGCCGAACTATGGCTACACCTTC. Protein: CASSLDRPNYGYTF.

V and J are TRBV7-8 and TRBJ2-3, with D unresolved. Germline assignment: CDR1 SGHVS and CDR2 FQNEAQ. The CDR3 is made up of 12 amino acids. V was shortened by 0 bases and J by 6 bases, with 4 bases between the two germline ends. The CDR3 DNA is TGTGCCAGCAGCTTAGCTTCGGATACGCAGTATTTT. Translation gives CASSLASDTQYF.

This CDR3 is CASSPSGLAENEQFF. CDR3 nucleotides: TGTGCCAGCAGCCCATCCGGACTAGCGGAGAATGAGCAGTTCTTC. The chain couples TRBV5-4 to TRBJ2-1, with 10 bases fitting TRBD2. Losses at the gene ends were 4 bases for V and 7 bases for J; bases not matched to a gene: 8. This CDR3 comprises 15 residues. The V gene's germline CDR1 is SGHNT and CDR2 YYREEE (reference sequence).

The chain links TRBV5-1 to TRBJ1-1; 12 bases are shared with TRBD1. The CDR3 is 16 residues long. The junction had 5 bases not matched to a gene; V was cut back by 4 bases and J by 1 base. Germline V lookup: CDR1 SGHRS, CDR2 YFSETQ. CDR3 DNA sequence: TGCGCCAGCAGCCGGGGACAGGGGGCCCCGAACACTGAAGCTTTCTTT. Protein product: CASSRGQGAPNTEAFF.

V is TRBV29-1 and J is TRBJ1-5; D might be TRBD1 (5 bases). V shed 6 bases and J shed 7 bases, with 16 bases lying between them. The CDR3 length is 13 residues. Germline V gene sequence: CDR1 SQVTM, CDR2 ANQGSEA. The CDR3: CSVRDSLDQPQHF. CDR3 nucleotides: TGCAGCGTCCGAGACAGCCTGGACCAGCCCCAGCATTTT. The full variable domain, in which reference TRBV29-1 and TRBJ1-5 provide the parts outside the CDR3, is SAVISQKPSRDICQRGTSLTIQCQVDSQVTMMFWYRQQPGQSLTLIATANQGSEATYESGFVIDKFPISRPNLTFSTLTVSNMSPEDSSIYLCSVRDSLDQPQHFGDGTRLSIL.

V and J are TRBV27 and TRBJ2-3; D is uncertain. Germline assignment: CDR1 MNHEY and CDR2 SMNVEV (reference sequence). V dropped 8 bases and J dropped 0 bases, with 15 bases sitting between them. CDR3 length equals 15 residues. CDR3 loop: CASALEPRSTDTQYF. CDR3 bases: TGTGCCAGCGCCTTAGAGCCTAGGAGCACAGATACGCAGTATTTT.

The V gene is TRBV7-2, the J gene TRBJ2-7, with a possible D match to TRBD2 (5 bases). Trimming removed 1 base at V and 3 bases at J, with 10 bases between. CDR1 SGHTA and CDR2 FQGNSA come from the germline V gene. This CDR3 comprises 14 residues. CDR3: CASSLGGPNYEQYF. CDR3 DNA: TGTGCCAGCAGCTTAGGCGGGCCTAACTACGAGCAGTACTTC.

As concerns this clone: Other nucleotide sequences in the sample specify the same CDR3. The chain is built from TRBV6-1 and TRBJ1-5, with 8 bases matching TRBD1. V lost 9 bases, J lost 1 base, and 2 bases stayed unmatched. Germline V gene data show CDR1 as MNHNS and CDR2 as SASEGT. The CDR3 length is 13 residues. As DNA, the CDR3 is TGTGCCAGTAGACAGGGGAGCAATCAGCCCCAGCATTTT. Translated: CASRQGSNQPQHF.

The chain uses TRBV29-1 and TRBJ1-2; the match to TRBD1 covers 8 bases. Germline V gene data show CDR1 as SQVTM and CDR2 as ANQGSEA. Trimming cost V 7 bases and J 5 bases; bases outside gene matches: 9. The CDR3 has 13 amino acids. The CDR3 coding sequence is TGCAGCGCATCCGGGACAGGCGATTATGGCTACACCTTC. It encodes CSASGTGDYGYTF.

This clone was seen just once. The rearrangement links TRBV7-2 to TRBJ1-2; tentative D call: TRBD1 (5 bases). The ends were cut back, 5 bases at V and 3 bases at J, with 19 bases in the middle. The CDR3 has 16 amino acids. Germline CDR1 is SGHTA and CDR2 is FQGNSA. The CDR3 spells CASSPRGTDLYYGYTF. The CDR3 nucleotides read TGTGCCAGCAGCCCCCGGGGGACGGATCTCTACTATGGCTACACCTTC.

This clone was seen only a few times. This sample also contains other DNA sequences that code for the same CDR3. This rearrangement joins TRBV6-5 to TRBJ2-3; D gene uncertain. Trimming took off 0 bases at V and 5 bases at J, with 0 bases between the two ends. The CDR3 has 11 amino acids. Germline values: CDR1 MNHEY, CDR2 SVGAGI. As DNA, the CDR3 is TGTGCCAGCAGTTACTCAGATACGCAGTATTTT. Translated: CASSYSDTQYF.

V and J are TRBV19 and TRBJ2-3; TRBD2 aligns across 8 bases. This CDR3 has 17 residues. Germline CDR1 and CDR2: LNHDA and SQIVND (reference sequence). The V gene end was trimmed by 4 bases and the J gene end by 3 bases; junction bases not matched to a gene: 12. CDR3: CASSNTQKREPTDTQYF. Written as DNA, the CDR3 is TGTGCCAGTAGTAACACCCAAAAGCGGGAGCCGACAGATACGCAGTATTTT.

The CDR3 DNA sequence: TGTGCCAGCAGTTTTAGTGGCCGGGAGCAGTACTTC. Translating gives CASSFSGREQYF. The chain combines TRBV28 with TRBJ2-7; no firm D call. Trimming took 3 bases from V and 7 from J, leaving 10 bases between them. The CDR3 totals 12 residues. Germline loops: CDR1 MDHEN, CDR2 SYDVKM.

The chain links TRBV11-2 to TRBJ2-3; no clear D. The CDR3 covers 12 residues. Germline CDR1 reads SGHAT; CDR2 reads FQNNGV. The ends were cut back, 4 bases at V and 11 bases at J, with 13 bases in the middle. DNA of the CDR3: TGTGCCAGCAGCTCCTCGTTCGAAGTGCAGTATTTT. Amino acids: CASSSSFEVQYF.

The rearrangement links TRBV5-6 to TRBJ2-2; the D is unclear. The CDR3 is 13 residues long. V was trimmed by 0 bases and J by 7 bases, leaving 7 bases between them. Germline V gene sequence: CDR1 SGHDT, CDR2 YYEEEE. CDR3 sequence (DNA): TGTGCCAGCAGCTTGGAACGTCTCGGGGAGCTGTTTTTT. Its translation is CASSLERLGELFF.

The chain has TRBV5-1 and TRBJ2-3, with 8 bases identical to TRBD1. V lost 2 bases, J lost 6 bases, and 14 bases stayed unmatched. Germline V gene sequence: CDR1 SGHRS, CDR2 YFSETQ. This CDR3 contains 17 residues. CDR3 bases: TGCGCCAGCAGCTTAACCCCCCAGGGGGCGCGTGGGGATACGCAGTATTTT. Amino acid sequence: CASSLTPQGARGDTQYF.